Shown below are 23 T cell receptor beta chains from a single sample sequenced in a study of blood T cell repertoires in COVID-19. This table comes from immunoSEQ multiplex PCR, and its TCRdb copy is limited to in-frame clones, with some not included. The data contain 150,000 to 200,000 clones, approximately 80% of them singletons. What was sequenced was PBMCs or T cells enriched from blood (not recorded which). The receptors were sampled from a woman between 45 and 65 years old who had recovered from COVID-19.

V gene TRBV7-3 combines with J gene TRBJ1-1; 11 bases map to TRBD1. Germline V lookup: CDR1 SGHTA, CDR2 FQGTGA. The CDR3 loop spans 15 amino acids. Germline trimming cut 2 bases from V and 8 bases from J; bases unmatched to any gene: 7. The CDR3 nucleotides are TGTGCCAGCAGCTTACAGGGGACAGGGGGTTCGGAAGCTTTCTTT. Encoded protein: CASSLQGTGGSEAFF.

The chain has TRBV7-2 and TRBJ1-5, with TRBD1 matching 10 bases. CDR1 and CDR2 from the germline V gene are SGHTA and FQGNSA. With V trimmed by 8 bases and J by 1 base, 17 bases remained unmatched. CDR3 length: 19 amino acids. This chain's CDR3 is CASPSEWDRGTWSNQPQHF. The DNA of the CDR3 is TGTGCCAGCCCTAGTGAGTGGGACAGGGGCACTTGGAGCAATCAGCCCCAGCATTTT.

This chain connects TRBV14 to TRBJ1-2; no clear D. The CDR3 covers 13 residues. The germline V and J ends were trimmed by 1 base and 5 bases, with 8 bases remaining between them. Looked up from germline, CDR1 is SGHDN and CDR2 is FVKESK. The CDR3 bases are TGTGCCAGCAGCCAAGGCCGGTCATATGGCTACACCTTC. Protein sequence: CASSQGRSYGYTF.

CDR3 sequence (DNA): TGTGCCAGCAGCCAAGCGACTAGTCACGCCTACGAGCAGTACTTC. Protein: CASSQATSHAYEQYF. J is TRBJ2-7 and V is TRBV14; maybe TRBD2 (6 bases). Per germline, CDR1 SGHDN and CDR2 FVKESK. Trimming pared 1 base from V and 2 bases from J, leaving 12 bases between. The length of the CDR3 is 15 residues.

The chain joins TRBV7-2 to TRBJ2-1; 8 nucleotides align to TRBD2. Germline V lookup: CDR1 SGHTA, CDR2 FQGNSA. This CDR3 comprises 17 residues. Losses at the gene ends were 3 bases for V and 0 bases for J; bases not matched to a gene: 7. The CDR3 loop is CASSLQAGESSYNEQFF. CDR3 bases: TGTGCCAGCAGCTTGCAAGCGGGAGAGAGCTCCTACAATGAGCAGTTCTTC.

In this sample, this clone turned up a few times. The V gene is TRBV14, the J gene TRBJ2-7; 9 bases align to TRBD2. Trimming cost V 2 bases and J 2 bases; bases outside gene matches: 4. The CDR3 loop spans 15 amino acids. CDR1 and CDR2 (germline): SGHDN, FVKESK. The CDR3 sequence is CASSQPGTSPYEQYF. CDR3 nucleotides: TGTGCCAGCAGCCAACCCGGGACTAGCCCCTACGAGCAGTACTTC.

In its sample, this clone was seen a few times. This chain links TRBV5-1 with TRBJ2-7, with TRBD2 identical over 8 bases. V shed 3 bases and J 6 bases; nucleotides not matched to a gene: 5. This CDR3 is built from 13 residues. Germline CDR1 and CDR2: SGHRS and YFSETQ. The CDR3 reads CASSSGGYSEQYF. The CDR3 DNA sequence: TGCGCCAGCAGCTCGGGGGGGTACAGCGAGCAGTACTTC.

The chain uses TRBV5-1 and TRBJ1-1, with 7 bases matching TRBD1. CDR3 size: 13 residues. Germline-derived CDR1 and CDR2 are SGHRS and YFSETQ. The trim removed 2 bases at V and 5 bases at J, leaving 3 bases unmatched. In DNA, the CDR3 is TGCGCCAGCAGCTTTACAGGGGAGACTGAAGCTTTCTTT. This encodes CASSFTGETEAFF. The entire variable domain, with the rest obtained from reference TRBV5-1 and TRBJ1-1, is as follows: KAGVTQTPRYLIKTRGQQVTLSCSPISGHRSVSWYQQTPGQGLQFLFEYFSETQRNKGNFPGRFSGRQFSNSRSEMNVSTLELGDSALYLCASSFTGETEAFFGQGTRLTVV.

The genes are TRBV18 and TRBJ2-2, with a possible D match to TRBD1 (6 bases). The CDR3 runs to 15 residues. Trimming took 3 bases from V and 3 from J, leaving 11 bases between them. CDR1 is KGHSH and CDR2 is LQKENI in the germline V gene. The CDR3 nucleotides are TGTGCCAGCTCACCGGGGGACACACACACCGGGGAGCTGTTTTTT. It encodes CASSPGDTHTGELFF.

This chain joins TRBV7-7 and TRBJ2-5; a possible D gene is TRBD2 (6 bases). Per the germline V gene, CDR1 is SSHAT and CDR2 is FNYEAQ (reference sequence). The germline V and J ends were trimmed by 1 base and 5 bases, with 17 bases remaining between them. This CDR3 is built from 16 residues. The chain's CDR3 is CASSLGGGSAEETQYF. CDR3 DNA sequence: TGTGCCAGCAGCTTAGGAGGAGGGAGCGCCGAGGAGACCCAGTACTTC. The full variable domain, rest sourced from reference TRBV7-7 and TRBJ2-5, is GAGVSQSPRYKVTKRGQDVTLRCDPISSHATLYWYQQALGQGPEFLTYFNYEAQPDKSGLPSDRFSAERPEGSISTLTIQRTEQRDSAMYRCASSLGGGSAEETQYFGPGTRLLVL.

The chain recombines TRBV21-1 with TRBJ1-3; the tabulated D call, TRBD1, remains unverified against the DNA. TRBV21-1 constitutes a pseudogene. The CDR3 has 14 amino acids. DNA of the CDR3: TGTGCCAGCAGCAAGCAGTTCTCTGGAAACACCATATATTTT. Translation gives CASSKQFSGNTIYF.

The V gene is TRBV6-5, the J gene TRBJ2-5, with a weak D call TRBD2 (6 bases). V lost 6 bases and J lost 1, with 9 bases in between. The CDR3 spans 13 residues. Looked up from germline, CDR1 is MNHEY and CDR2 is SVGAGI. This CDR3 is CASRPGSQETQYF. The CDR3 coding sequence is TGTGCCAGCAGACCCGGGAGCCAAGAGACCCAGTACTTC.

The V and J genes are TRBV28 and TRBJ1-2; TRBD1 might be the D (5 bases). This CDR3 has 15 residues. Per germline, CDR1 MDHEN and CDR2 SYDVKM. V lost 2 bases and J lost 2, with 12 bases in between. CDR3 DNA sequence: TGTGCCAGCAGTTTAATCGGGACTGACAACTATGGCTACACCTTC. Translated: CASSLIGTDNYGYTF.

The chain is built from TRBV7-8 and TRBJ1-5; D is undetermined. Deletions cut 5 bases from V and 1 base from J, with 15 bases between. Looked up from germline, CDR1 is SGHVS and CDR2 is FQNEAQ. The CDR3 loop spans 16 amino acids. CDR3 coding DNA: TGTGCCAGCAGCGTCGCGTCAGGAGGGAGCAATCAGCCCCAGCATTTT. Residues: CASSVASGGSNQPQHF.

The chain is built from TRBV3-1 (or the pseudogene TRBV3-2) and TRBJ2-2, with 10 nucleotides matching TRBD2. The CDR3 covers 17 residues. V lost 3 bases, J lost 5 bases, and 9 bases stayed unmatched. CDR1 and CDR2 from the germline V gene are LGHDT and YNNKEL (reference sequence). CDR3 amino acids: CASSHQAGGPGTGELFF. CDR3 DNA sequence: TGTGCCAGCAGCCATCAAGCGGGAGGGCCGGGGACCGGGGAGCTGTTTTTT.

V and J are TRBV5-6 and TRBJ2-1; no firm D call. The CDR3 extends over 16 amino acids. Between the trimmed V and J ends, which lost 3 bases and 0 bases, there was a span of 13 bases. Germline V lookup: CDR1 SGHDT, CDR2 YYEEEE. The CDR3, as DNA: TGTGCCAGCAGCTCAAATGGGCGTGGCTCCTACAATGAGCAGTTCTTC. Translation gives CASSSNGRGSYNEQFF.

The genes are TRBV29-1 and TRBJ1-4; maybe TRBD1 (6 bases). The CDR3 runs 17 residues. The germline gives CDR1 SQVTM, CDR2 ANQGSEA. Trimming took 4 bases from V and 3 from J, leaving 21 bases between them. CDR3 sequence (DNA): TGCAGCGTTGGGAACGGGGGGCGCAGGCTCCCTAATGAAAAACTGTTTTTT. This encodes CSVGNGGRRLPNEKLFF.

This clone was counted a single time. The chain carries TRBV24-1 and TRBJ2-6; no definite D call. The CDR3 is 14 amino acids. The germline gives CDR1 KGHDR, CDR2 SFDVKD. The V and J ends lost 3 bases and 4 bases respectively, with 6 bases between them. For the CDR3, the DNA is TGTGCCACCAGTGATAATTCGGGGGCCAACGTCCTGACTTTC. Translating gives CATSDNSGANVLTF.

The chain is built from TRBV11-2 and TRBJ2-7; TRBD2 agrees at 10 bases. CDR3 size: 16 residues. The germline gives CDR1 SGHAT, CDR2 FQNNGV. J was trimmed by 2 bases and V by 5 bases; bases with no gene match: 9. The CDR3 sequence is CASSTRLAGLTYEQYF. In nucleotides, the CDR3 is TGTGCCAGCAGCACCAGACTAGCGGGCCTTACCTACGAGCAGTACTTC.

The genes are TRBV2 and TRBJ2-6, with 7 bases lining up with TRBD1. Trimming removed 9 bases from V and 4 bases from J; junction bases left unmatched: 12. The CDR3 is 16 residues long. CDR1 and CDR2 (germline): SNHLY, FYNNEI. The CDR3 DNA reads TGTGCCAGGGACCAACGAACAGGGGCGGGGGCCAACGTCCTGACTTTC. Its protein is CARDQRTGAGANVLTF.

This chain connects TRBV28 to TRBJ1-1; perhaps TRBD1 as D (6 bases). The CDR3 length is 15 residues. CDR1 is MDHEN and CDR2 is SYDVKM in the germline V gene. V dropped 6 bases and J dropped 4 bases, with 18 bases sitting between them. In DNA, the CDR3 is TGTGCCAGCAGCGGGGGGCCCCCCTCCGGCACTGAAGCTTTCTTT. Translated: CASSGGPPSGTEAFF.

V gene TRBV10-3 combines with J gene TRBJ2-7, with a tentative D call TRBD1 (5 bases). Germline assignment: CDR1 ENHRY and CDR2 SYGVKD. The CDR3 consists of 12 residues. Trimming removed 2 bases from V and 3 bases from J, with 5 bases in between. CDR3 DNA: TGTGCCATCAGTGAGAGGGGCTACGAGCAGTACTTC. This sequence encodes CAISERGYEQYF.

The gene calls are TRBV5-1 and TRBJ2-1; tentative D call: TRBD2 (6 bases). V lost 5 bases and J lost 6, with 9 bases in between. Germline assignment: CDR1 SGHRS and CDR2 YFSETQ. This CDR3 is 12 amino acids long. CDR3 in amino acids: CASRRGTNEQFF. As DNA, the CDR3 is TGCGCCAGCAGGCGGGGCACCAATGAGCAGTTCTTC.